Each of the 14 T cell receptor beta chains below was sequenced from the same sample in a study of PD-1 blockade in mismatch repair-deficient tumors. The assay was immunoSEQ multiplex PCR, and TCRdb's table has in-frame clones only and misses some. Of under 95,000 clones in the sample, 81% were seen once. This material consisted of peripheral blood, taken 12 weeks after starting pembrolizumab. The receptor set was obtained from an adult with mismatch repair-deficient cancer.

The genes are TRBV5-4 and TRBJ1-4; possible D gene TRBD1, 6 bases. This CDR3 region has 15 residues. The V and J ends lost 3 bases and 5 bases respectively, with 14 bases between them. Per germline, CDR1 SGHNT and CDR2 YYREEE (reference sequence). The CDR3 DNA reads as TGTGCCAGCAGCTGGGGGCCACAGGAAAATGAAAAACTGTTTTTT. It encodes CASSWGPQENEKLFF.

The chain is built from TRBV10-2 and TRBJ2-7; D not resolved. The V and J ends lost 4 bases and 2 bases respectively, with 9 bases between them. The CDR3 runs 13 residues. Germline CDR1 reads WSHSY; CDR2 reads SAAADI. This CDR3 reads CASSGTGAYEQYF. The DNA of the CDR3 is TGCGCCAGCAGTGGGACGGGTGCCTACGAGCAGTACTTC.

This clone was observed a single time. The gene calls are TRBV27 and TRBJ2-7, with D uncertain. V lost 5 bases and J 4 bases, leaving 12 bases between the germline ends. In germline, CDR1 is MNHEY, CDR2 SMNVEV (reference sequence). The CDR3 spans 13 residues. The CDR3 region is CASSQSGRYEQYF. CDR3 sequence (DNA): TGTGCCAGCAGTCAATCCGGGCGATACGAGCAGTACTTC.

Here the CDR3 reads CASSLSTGVGETQYF. CDR3 coding DNA: TGCGCCAGCAGCTTATCGACAGGGGTTGGCGAGACCCAGTACTTC. The gene calls are TRBV5-1 and TRBJ2-5; 8 bases align to TRBD1. Germline V lookup: CDR1 SGHRS, CDR2 YFSETQ. CDR3 size: 15 residues. J gave up 5 bases and V 2 bases, and 8 bases lay outside the gene matches.

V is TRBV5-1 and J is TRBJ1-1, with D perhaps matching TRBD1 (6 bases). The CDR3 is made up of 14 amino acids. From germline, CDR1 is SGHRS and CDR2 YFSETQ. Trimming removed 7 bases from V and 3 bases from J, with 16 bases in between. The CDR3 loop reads CASSEGVSHTEAFF. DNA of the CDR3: TGCGCCAGCTCCGAGGGGGTATCTCACACTGAAGCTTTCTTT.

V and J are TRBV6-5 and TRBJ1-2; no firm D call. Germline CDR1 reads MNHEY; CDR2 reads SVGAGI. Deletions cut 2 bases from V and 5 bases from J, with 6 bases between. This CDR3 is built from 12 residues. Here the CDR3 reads CASSYAGYGYTF. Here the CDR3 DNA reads TGTGCCAGCAGTTACGCAGGATATGGCTACACCTTC.

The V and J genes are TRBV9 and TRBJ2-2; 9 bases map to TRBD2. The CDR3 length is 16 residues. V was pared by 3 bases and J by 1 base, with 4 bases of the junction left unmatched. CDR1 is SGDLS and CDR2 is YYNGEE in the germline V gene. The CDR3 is CASSGWTSENTGELFF. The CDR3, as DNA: TGTGCCAGCAGCGGCTGGACTAGCGAGAACACCGGGGAGCTGTTTTTT.

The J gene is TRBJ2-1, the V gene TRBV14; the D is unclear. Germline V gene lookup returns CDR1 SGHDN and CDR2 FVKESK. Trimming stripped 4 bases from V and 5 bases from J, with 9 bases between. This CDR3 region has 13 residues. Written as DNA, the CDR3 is TGTGCCAGCAGCCGATTCGCGGACAATGAGCAGTTCTTC. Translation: CASSRFADNEQFF.

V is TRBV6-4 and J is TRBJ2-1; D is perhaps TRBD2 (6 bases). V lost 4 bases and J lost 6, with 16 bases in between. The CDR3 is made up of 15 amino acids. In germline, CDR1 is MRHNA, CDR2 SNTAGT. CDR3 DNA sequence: TGTGCCAGCAGTGTGGGCGGGACGCTGGCCAATGAGCAGTTCTTC. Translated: CASSVGGTLANEQFF.

The CDR3 nucleotides are TGTGCCAGCGGAAGGGGAACAGGGGGTAGCACAGATACGCAGTATTTT. Its translation is CASGRGTGGSTDTQYF. The genes are TRBV2 and TRBJ2-3, with 8 bases fitting TRBD1. With V trimmed by 8 bases and J by 0 bases, 10 bases remained unmatched. The CDR3 loop spans 16 amino acids. The V gene's germline CDR1 is SNHLY and CDR2 FYNNEI.

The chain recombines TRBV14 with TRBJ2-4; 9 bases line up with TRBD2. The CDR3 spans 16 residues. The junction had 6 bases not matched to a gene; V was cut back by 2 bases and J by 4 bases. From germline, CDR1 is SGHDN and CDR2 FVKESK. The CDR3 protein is CASSQRTGLAKNIQYF. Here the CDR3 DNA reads TGTGCCAGCAGCCAACGGACCGGACTAGCGAAAAACATTCAGTACTTC.

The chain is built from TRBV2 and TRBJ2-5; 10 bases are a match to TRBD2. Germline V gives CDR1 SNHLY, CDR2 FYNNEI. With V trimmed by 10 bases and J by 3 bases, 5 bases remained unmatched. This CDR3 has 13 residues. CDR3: CAILAGVKETQYF. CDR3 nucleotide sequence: TGTGCCATCCTAGCGGGAGTGAAAGAGACCCAGTACTTC.

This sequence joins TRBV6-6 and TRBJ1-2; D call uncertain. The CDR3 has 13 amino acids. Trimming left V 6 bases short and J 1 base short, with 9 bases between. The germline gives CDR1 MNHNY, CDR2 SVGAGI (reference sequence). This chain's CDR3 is CASRDLGNYGYTF. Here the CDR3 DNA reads TGTGCCAGCAGAGACCTGGGTAACTATGGCTACACCTTC.

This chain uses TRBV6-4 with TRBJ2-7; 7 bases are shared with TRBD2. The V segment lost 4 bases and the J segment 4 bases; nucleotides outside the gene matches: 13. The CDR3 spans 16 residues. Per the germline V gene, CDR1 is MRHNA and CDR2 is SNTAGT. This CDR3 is CASSATRPSGYYEQYF. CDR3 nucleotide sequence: TGTGCCAGCAGTGCAACTCGTCCTAGCGGTTATTACGAGCAGTACTTC.